The text below deals with one T cell receptor (beta chain). This clone occurred many times. This clone's antigen is unknown. The sample holds no much larger clone one base away, and base qualities are not on file. This entry is derived from a study of metastatic and nonmetastatic thyroid tumors (TCRdb year 2020). Study-level background: The researchers compared repertoires between peripheral blood samples and tumor or nodule tissue samples from patients with malignant or benign thyroid disease.

Trimming removed 0 bases from V and 3 bases from J; the gene matches leave 5 bases unexplained. CDR1 is given as MGHRA and CDR2 as YSYEKL, both from the germline V gene. Spanning cysteine to phenylalanine, the CDR3 consists of 16 amino acids. This entry keeps only the CDR3 DNA: 48 bases, framed from base 1. The library was produced with PCR. TCRdb records Illumina HiSeq 4000 as the sequencer. The TCR beta-chain CDR3 region of each patient was profiled by high-throughput sequencing. Processing in the source paper ran as follows. A classifier to discriminate distant-metastatic papillary thyroid cancer patients was built from CDR3 differences across clinicopathological groups. The Shannon index was used to measure repertoire diversity, and the Morisita-Horn index was used to measure how similar tumor and blood repertoires were. TCRdb itself trimmed the public reads at Q25 with fastp, ran MiXCR and retained productive beta chains. These V and J calls originate from TCRdb's pipeline instead of the authors' own analysis. The sample profile shows 20,000 to 25,000 clones; more than 25% of them were found once. The leading ten clones occupy 4.5% to 5.5% of the sample.

None of the patients had been given any treatment before thyroid surgery. The study retrospectively analysed patient clinical samples collected from about 2012 to 2019 using T-cell receptor beta sequencing. What the study reported, not specific to this receptor: In both blood and tumor samples, TCR beta diversity was reported to be significantly higher in malignant tumors than in benign nodules.

The receptor chain draws on TRBV4-1 and TRBJ1-1; 9 bases in the middle match TRBD1. Sample: tumor tissue. This TCR came from a female donor with papillary thyroid cancer or a benign thyroid nodule (not recorded which). Some clones in this sample may be carry-over from other donors' samples. The CDR3 has the sequence CASSQEKTGGDTEAFF. The base sequence is TGCGCCAGCAGCCAAGAGAAGACAGGGGGGGACACTGAAGCTTTCTTT.